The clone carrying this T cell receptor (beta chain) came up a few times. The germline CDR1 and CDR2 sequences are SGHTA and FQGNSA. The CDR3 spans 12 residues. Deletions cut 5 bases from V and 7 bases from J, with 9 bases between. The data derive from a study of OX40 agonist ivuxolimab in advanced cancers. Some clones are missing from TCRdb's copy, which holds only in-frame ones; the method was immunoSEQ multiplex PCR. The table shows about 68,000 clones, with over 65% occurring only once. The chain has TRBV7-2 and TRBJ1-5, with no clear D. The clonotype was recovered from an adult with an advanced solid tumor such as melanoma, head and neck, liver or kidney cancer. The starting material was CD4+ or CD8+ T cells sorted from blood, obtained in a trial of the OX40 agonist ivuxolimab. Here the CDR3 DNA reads TGTGCCAGCAGCGATCCGGGGCAGCCCCAGCATTTT. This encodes CASSDPGQPQHF. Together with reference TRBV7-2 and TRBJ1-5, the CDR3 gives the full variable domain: GAGVSQSPSNKVTEKGKDVELRCDPISGHTALYWYRQSLGQGLEFLIYFQGNSAPDKSGLPSDRFSAERTGGSVSTLTIQRTQQEDSAVYLCASSDPGQPQHFGDGTRLSIL.